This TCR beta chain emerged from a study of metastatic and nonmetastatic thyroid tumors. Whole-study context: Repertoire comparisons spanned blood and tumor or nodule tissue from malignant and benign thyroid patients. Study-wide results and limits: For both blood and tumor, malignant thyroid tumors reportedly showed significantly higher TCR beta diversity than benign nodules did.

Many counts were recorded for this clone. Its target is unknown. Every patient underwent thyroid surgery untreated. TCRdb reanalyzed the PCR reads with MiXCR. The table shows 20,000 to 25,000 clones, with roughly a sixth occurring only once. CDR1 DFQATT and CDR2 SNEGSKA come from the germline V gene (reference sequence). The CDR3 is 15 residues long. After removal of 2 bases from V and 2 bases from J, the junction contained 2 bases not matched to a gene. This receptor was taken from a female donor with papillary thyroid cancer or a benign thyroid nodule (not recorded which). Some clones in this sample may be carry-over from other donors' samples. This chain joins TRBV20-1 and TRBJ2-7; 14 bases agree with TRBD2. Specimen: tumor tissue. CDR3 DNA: TGCAGTGCTAGACTGGGACTAGCGGGAGCCTACGAGCAGTACTTC. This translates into CSARLGLAGAYEQYF.